Shown below are 9 T cell receptor beta chains from a single sample sequenced in a study of tissue T cells after allogeneic stem cell transplantation. Noted time point: mouse harvest day 7 after allogeneic transplant. Mouse grafts combined 10^7 T-cell-depleted bone marrow cells with 10^6 splenic CD5+ T cells. Measured with immunoSEQ multiplex PCR; TCRdb has only the in-frame clones, and not every one. There are 8,500 to 9,000 clones in the sample; around 40% occur only once, and 1.4% to 1.5% lies in the top ten. Sequenced input: skin. These receptors all stem from a female BALB/c mouse given C57BL/6 T cells with graft-versus-host disease after an allogeneic hematopoietic cell transplant.

This clone was seen a few times. Mouse names are used for the genes. With the read ending 1 residue before the CDR3 end, the germline J gene is used to fill in that end. This chain uses TRBV15 with TRBJ2-7; TRBD1 aligns across 9 bases. CDR3 length: 13 residues. V was clipped by 5 bases and J by 7 bases; unmatched bases: 6. The germline gives CDR1 SGHND, CDR2 FRSKSL. The CDR3 sequence is CASSHGTGWEQYF. CDR3 DNA, as far as it was read: TGTGCCAGCAGTCATGGGACAGGGTGGGAACAGTAC.

This clone was seen a handful of times. The genes are named according to mouse. The CDR3 end falls 1 residue outside the read, so it is completed with the germline J gene. The chain recombines TRBV21 with TRBJ2-4, with D possibly being TRBD2 (7 bases). TRBV21 is recorded as an ORF, its role being uncertain. This CDR3 has 15 residues. V lost 2 bases and J lost 0, with 9 bases in between. The DNA read from the CDR3 is TGTGCTAGCAGTCAAGTGGGGGGCAGTCAAAACACCTTGTAC. It is translated as CASSQVGGSQNTLY. The entire CDR3 sequence reads CASSQVGGSQNTLYF.

A remark on this clone: Mouse germline and gene names are used. The CDR3 is cut off 1 residue early in the read; its end comes from the germline J gene. The chain couples TRBV13-2 to TRBJ2-1; 8 bases align to TRBD2. V was clipped by 4 bases and J by 4 bases; unmatched bases: 1. Germline CDR1 reads NNHNN; CDR2 reads SYGAGS (reference sequence). CDR3 length equals 13 residues. This CDR3 reads CASGLGGYAEQFF. The CDR3 DNA, read in part, is TGTGCCAGCGGTCTGGGGGGTTATGCTGAGCAGTTC.

A remark on this clone: These gene names are mouse names. The read comes to an end 1 residue before the CDR3 does, leaving the germline J gene to fill in the end. The chain is built from TRBV20 and TRBJ2-5; 9 nucleotides align to TRBD2. Germline V gives CDR1 GFQATS, CDR2 STVNSAI. This CDR3 is built from 14 residues. The trim removed 0 bases at V and 2 bases at J, leaving 0 bases unmatched. CDR3 protein: CGARDWGGQDTQYF. The sequenced part of the CDR3 DNA is TGTGGTGCTAGGGACTGGGGGGGCCAAGACACCCAGTAC.

This clone is labeled as medium-sized. Genes and germline come from the mouse. The sequence runs out 1 residue before the end of the CDR3; the remainder is reconstructed from the germline J gene. This chain uses TRBV26 with TRBJ2-7; 9 bases map to TRBD2. The CDR3 extends over 13 amino acids. V dropped 8 bases and J dropped 0; count of bases not matched to a gene: 2. CDR1 and CDR2 from the germline V gene are KGHPV and FQNQEV (reference sequence). The part of the CDR3 DNA that was read is TGTGCCAGCGTGGGGGGGCTCTCCTATGAACAGTAC. Translation: CASVGGLSYEQY. Given in full, the CDR3 is CASVGGLSYEQYF. The entire variable domain, with the rest obtained from reference TRBV26 and TRBJ2-7, is as follows: NSKVIQTPRYLVKGQGQKAKMRCIPEKGHPVVFWYQQNKNNEFKFLINFQNQEVLQQIDMTEKRFSAECPSNSPCSLEIQSSEAGDSALYLCASVGGLSYEQYFGPGTRLTVL.

A word on this clone: All gene names here are mouse names. The sequenced fragment ends 1 residue before the CDR3 boundary, so the rest is inferred from the germline J gene. This chain links TRBV16 with TRBJ2-5; no reliable D call. The V and J ends lost 0 bases and 3 bases respectively, with 7 bases between them. Germline V gene data show CDR1 as SGHSA and CDR2 as FRNQAP. The CDR3 sequence is 14 residues long. Partial CDR3 DNA: TGTGCAAGCAGCTTAGAAGCCAAACAAGACACCCAGTAC. Its protein is CASSLEAKQDTQY. The whole CDR3 sequence reads CASSLEAKQDTQYF.

This clone was seen more than once but under ten times. Any gene name here is a mouse gene name. Incomplete CDR3 DNA: TGTGCCAGCAGCTTACTGGGGGGAGACACCCAGTAC. Encoded protein: CASSLLGGDTQY. In full, the CDR3 reads CASSLLGGDTQYF. The gene calls are TRBV3 and TRBJ2-5, with 8 bases aligning to TRBD2. The sequenced fragment ends 1 residue before the CDR3 boundary, so the rest is inferred from the germline J gene. This CDR3 has 13 residues. CDR1 and CDR2 (germline): SNHLY, FYNGKV (reference sequence). V dropped 2 bases and J dropped 5; count of bases not matched to a gene: 0. Together with reference TRBV3 and TRBJ2-5, the CDR3 gives the full variable domain: GPKVLQIPSHQIIDMGQMVTLNCDPVSNHLYFYWYKQILGQQMEFLVNFYNGKVMEKSKLFKDQFSVERPDGSYFTLKIQPTALEDSAVYFCASSLLGGDTQYFGPGTRLLVL.

The sample holds a few counts of this clone. Genes and germline come from the mouse. The CDR3 is cut off 1 residue early in the read; its end comes from the germline J gene. The chain is built from TRBV31 and TRBJ2-2; D tentatively reads TRBD1 or TRBD2 (5 bases each). CDR1 is GKSSPN, CDR2 SITVG, per germline. The CDR3 contains 15 residues. V lost 0 bases and J lost 0, with 8 bases in between. CDR3: CAWSLGDANTGQLYF. The covered CDR3 bases are TGTGCCTGGAGTCTGGGGGACGCAAACACCGGGCAGCTCTAC.

About this clone: Germline and genes here are mouse. Sequencing ends 1 residue short of the CDR3 end; the germline J gene provides the rest. The V gene is TRBV26, the J gene TRBJ2-3, with D possibly matching TRBD1 (5 bases). The CDR3 covers 15 residues. The V gene lost 4 bases and the J gene lost 0 bases, with 11 bases spanning the gap. Germline assignment: CDR1 KGHPV and CDR2 FQNQEV (reference sequence). CDR3 DNA, as far as it was read: TGTGCCAGCAGTCCTTGGACAACTAGTGCAGAAACGCTGTAT. Translating it yields CASSPWTTSAETLY. From start to end, the CDR3 is CASSPWTTSAETLYF.